The 6 T cell receptor beta chains below come from one sample, sequenced in a study of glioma-infiltrating T cells after dendritic cell vaccination. Time point denoted: after dendritic cell vaccination, including at tumor progression/relapse. The method was immunoSEQ multiplex PCR; TCRdb's version includes in-frame clones alone and lacks a portion of them. The sample records tens of thousands of clones, approximately 87% being singletons. The sequencing used blood, collected after dendritic cell vaccination. All receptors derive from a human donor with glioblastoma.

The chain uses TRBV5-4 and TRBJ1-2; TRBD1 might be the D (6 bases). The V end was cut by 6 bases, the J end by 8 bases, with 20 bases between. The V gene's germline CDR1 is SGHNT and CDR2 YYREEE (reference sequence). The CDR3 is 14 amino acids. The CDR3 region is CASKTLGGRVGYTF. The CDR3 nucleotides are TGTGCCAGCAAGACTCTGGGGGGGCGTGTCGGCTACACCTTC. The complete variable domain, with remaining parts taken from reference TRBV5-4 and TRBJ1-2, reads ETGVTQSPTHLIKTRGQQVTLRCSSQSGHNTVSWYQQALGQGPQFIFQYYREEENGRGNFPPRFSGLQFPNYSSELNVNALELDDSALYLCASKTLGGRVGYTFGSGTRLTVV.

The V and J genes are TRBV11-2 and TRBJ2-5; a weak D match, TRBD1 (6 bases). Between the trimmed V and J ends, which lost 3 bases and 0 bases, there was a span of 11 bases. The CDR3 length is 15 residues. Germline values: CDR1 SGHAT, CDR2 FQNNGV. Here the CDR3 DNA reads TGTGCCAGCAGCTTCACCGGGACACACCAAGAGACCCAGTACTTC. It codes for CASSFTGTHQETQYF.

The rearrangement uses TRBV7-3 and TRBJ2-7; 14 positions agree with TRBD2. V shed 5 bases, J shed 7 bases, and the junction held 4 bases outside the gene matches. This CDR3 is 14 amino acids long. Germline V gene data show CDR1 as SGHTA and CDR2 as FQGTGA. For the CDR3, the DNA is TGTGCCAGCAGCCTAGGGACTAGCGGGGGTGAGCAGTACTTC. This encodes CASSLGTSGGEQYF.

J is TRBJ1-6 and V is TRBV13, with unresolved D. Germline CDR1 is PRHDT and CDR2 is FYEKMQ (reference sequence). V lost 1 base and J lost 10, with 11 bases in between. The CDR3 has 14 residues. The CDR3 DNA sequence: TGTGCCAGCAGCTTAGACCGGCTGAGGTCACCCCTCCACTTT. Translation gives CASSLDRLRSPLHF. Complete variable domain (other parts from reference TRBV13 and TRBJ1-6): AAGVIQSPRHLIKEKRETATLKCYPIPRHDTVYWYQQGPGQDPQFLISFYEKMQSDKGSIPDRFSAQQFSDYHSELNMSSLELGDSALYFCASSLDRLRSPLHFGNGTRLTVT.

This clone was recorded only once. The V call is TRBV18, the J call TRBJ1-6; D ambiguous. This CDR3 is 15 amino acids long. Germline lookup yields CDR1 KGHSH and CDR2 LQKENI. Trimming pared 6 bases from V and 9 bases from J, leaving 18 bases between. The CDR3 coding sequence is TGTGCCAGCTCCGCCGCCCCTCCCGTCAGTTCACCCCTCCACTTT. Its protein is CASSAAPPVSSPLHF.

This clone was recorded once. The rearrangement uses TRBV28 and TRBJ2-7, with D possibly matching TRBD2 (6 bases). CDR1 and CDR2 from the germline V gene are MDHEN and SYDVKM. Trimming shortened V by 5 bases and J by 2 bases, and 13 bases separated the two germline ends. This CDR3 has 14 residues. CDR3: CASSAVGLPYEQYF. CDR3 DNA sequence: TGTGCCAGCAGTGCCGTCGGACTACCCTACGAGCAGTACTTC.